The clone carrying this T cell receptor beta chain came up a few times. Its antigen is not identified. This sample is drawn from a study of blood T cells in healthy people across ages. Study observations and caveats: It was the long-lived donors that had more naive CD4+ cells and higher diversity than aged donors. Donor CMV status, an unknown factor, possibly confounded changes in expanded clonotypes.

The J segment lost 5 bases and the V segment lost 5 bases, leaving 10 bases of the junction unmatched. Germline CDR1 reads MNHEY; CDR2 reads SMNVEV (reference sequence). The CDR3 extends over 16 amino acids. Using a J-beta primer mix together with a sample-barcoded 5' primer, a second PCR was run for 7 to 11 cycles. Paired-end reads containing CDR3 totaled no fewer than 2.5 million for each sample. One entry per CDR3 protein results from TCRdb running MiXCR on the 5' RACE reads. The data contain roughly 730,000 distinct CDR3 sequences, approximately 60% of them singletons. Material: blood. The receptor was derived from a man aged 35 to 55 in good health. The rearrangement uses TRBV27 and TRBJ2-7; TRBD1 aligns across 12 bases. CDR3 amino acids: CASSPRLGQGAHEQYF. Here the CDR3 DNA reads TGTGCCAGCAGTCCCCGCTTGGGACAGGGGGCCCACGAGCAGTACTTC.